Below are 8 T cell receptor beta chains sequenced from a single sample in a study of T cells in Graves' hyperthyroidism and ophthalmopathy. The CDR3 regions of TCR beta were amplified from RNA transcripts. A set of HTBI primers served as the primers for a first-round RT-PCR of the TCR CDR3. TCRdb recomputed calls from the multiplex PCR reads with MiXCR, one row per CDR3 protein. The sample yields 250,000 to 300,000 distinct CDR3 sequences, roughly 15% seen once. Source material: blood. These receptors all come from a woman in her thirties or forties with Graves' hyperthyroidism.

This clonotype was seen ten or more times. The chain couples TRBV11-2 to TRBJ1-2, with D uncertain. Germline assignment: CDR1 SGHAT and CDR2 FQNNGV. This CDR3 spans 13 amino acids. V was pared by 6 bases and J by 7 bases, with 15 bases between. DNA for the CDR3: TGTGCCAGCAGTGACCGTCGGTCTGGTGGCTACACCTTC. It is translated as CASSDRRSGGYTF.

This clonotype came up a few times. The rearrangement links TRBV7-2 to TRBJ2-1, with 7 bases aligning to TRBD2. The CDR3 runs 19 residues. Germline lookup yields CDR1 SGHTA and CDR2 FQGNSA. J lost 0 bases, V lost 5 bases, and 16 bases had no gene match. The CDR3, as DNA: TGTGCCAGCAGCGGCTTAGCGGGTACCGCCCCCAGCTCCTACAATGAGCAGTTCTTC. It is translated as CASSGLAGTAPSSYNEQFF. Full variable domain (rest looked up from reference TRBV7-2 and TRBJ2-1): GAGVSQSPSNKVTEKGKDVELRCDPISGHTALYWYRQSLGQGLEFLIYFQGNSAPDKSGLPSDRFSAERTGGSVSTLTIQRTQQEDSAVYLCASSGLAGTAPSSYNEQFFGPGTRLTVL.

This chain links TRBV12-3 or TRBV12-4 with TRBJ1-3, with D unresolved. V was cut by 8 bases and J by 0 bases, with 17 bases left in between. CDR3 size: 16 residues. CDR3 region: CASSESLVGSGNTIYF. The DNA for the CDR3 is TGTGCCAGCTCGGAGTCTCTAGTTGGCTCTGGAAACACCATATATTTT.

Remarks on this clonotype: Given a much more abundant clone one base away, this may be a read error. The chain is built from TRBV6-1 and TRBJ2-7; 9 nucleotides align to TRBD2. The junction had 4 bases not matched to a gene; V was cut back by 2 bases and J by 5 bases. This CDR3 contains 14 residues. CDR1 is MNHNS and CDR2 is SASEGT in the germline V gene. CDR3 nucleotides: TGTGCCAGCAGTGAACTAGCGGGAAGGCACGAGCAGTACTTC. Protein: CASSELAGRHEQYF.

This clonotype was seen many times. The chain recombines TRBV2 with TRBJ2-2; 14 nucleotides line up with TRBD2. The CDR3 has 15 amino acids. V trimming: 7 bases; J trimming: 5 bases; junction bases outside the gene matches: 3. CDR1 is SNHLY and CDR2 is FYNNEI in the germline V gene. CDR3: CASKGTSGSTGELFF. DNA for the CDR3: TGTGCCAGCAAAGGGACTAGCGGGAGTACCGGGGAGCTGTTTTTT.

This clonotype was detected only a few times. The rearrangement joins TRBV19 to TRBJ2-4, with 11 bases fitting TRBD2. The V and J ends lost 4 bases and 8 bases, in that order; junction bases with no gene match: 7. Per the germline V gene, CDR1 is LNHDA and CDR2 is SQIVND (reference sequence). The CDR3 totals 15 residues. Here the CDR3 reads CASSTIAGGADIQYF. The CDR3, as DNA: TGTGCCAGTAGTACCATAGCGGGAGGGGCAGACATTCAGTACTTC.

This clonotype was observed at least ten times. The V and J genes are TRBV25-1 and TRBJ1-1, with D tentatively TRBD1 (5 bases). Trimming stripped 0 bases from V and 3 bases from J, with 11 bases between. The CDR3 has 15 residues. The germline gives CDR1 MGHDK, CDR2 SYGVNS. CDR3 protein: CASSEYRGGDTEAFF. The DNA of the CDR3 is TGTGCCAGCAGTGAATACCGCGGAGGGGACACTGAAGCTTTCTTT.

In this sample, this clonotype turned up many times. The CDR3 DNA reads TGTGCCAGCAGCCAAGATAGCGTAACCTACGAGCAGTACTTC. It is translated as CASSQDSVTYEQYF. The chain uses TRBV3-1 and TRBJ2-7, with D possibly being TRBD2 (5 bases). Trimming shortened V by 0 bases and J by 2 bases, and 8 bases separated the two germline ends. CDR1 and CDR2 from the germline V gene are LGHDT and YNNKEL (reference sequence). The CDR3 is 14 amino acids.